The rows below give T cell receptor beta chains drawn from one sample of a study of spatial heterogeneity in lung cancer. TCRdb processed the 5' RACE reads anew with MiXCR; each CDR3 protein has one entry. The sample has some 4,800 distinct CDR3 sequences, 8.4% seen once. This specimen was lung tumor tissue, taken at surgery. Receptor source: a female donor with early-stage non-small cell lung cancer. Each CDR3 is given with its conserved first and last residue. Fields, in order: clone size, V gene, D gene, J gene, CDR3 protein, CDR3 DNA. The D gene is left open where the match is weak. Expanded clones get a size class; other rows say once, few or many, or leave the size out.

clone_size: -
v_call: TRBV20-1
d_call: -
j_call: TRBJ2-5
cdr3_aa: CSAPRGQGMETQYF
cdr3_nt: TGCAGTGCTCCCCGGGGGCAGGGGATGGAGACCCAGTACTTC

clone_size: medium-sized
v_call: TRBV6-5
d_call: -
j_call: TRBJ1-1
cdr3_aa: CASSYGTATEAFF
cdr3_nt: TGTGCCAGCAGTTACGGGACCGCAACTGAAGCTTTCTTT

clone_size: -
v_call: TRBV29-1
d_call: -
j_call: TRBJ1-4
cdr3_aa: CSVSRGKLFF
cdr3_nt: TGCAGCGTTTCGAGGGGAAAACTGTTTTTT

clone_size: few
v_call: TRBV7-6
d_call: TRBD1
j_call: TRBJ2-7
cdr3_aa: CASSPGQGAHEQYF
cdr3_nt: TGTGCCAGCAGCCCGGGACAGGGGGCCCACGAGCAGTACTTC

clone_size: -
v_call: TRBV19
d_call: TRBD1
j_call: TRBJ2-7
cdr3_aa: CASSTGGVYEQYF
cdr3_nt: TGTGCCAGTAGCACAGGGGGCGTCTACGAGCAGTACTTC

clone_size: large
v_call: TRBV15
d_call: -
j_call: TRBJ2-5
cdr3_aa: CATSRAGEVTQYF
cdr3_nt: TGTGCCACCAGCAGAGCGGGGGAGGTGACCCAGTACTTC

clone_size: medium-sized
v_call: TRBV21-1
d_call: -
j_call: TRBJ1-4
cdr3_aa: CASSKVGATNEKLFF
cdr3_nt: TGTGCCAGCAGCAAAGTAGGTGCAACTAATGAAAAACTGTTTTTT

clone_size: once
v_call: TRBV20-1
d_call: -
j_call: TRBJ1-1
cdr3_aa: CSARGKAGEAEAFF
cdr3_nt: TGCAGTGCCAGAGGGAAAGCAGGGGAGGCTGAAGCTTTCTTT

clone_size: medium-sized
v_call: TRBV6-1
d_call: -
j_call: TRBJ1-2
cdr3_aa: CASSWGDPQYYGYTF
cdr3_nt: TGTGCCAGCAGTTGGGGGGATCCCCAGTACTATGGCTACACCTTC

clone_size: few
v_call: TRBV7-6
d_call: -
j_call: TRBJ2-7
cdr3_aa: CASSLDESYEQYF
cdr3_nt: TGTGCCAGCAGCTTAGACGAGTCCTACGAGCAGTACTTC

clone_size: -
v_call: TRBV6-5
d_call: TRBD1
j_call: TRBJ1-1
cdr3_aa: CASSYSKDRATEAFF
cdr3_nt: TGTGCCAGCAGTTACTCGAAGGACAGGGCCACTGAAGCTTTCTTT

clone_size: -
v_call: TRBV3-1
d_call: -
j_call: TRBJ1-1
cdr3_aa: CASSQGSWTEAFF
cdr3_nt: TGTGCCAGCAGCCAAGGGTCGTGGACTGAAGCTTTCTTT

clone_size: medium-sized
v_call: TRBV7-9
d_call: -
j_call: TRBJ2-5
cdr3_aa: CASSLAGAETQYF
cdr3_nt: TGTGCCAGCAGCTTAGCGGGCGCTGAGACCCAGTACTTC

clone_size: -
v_call: TRBV19
d_call: TRBD2
j_call: TRBJ2-2
cdr3_aa: CASSVLAGNANTGELFF
cdr3_nt: TGTGCCAGTAGTGTGCTAGCGGGGAACGCGAACACCGGGGAGCTGTTTTTT

clone_size: medium-sized
v_call: TRBV5-1
d_call: -
j_call: TRBJ2-3
cdr3_aa: CASSLAATTDTQYF
cdr3_nt: TGCGCCAGCAGCTTGGCTGCTACCACAGATACGCAGTATTTT

clone_size: medium-sized
v_call: TRBV6-5
d_call: -
j_call: TRBJ1-3
cdr3_aa: CASRSTAASGNTIYF
cdr3_nt: TGTGCCAGCAGGTCGACGGCCGCCTCTGGAAACACCATATATTTT

clone_size: -
v_call: TRBV15
d_call: -
j_call: TRBJ1-1
cdr3_aa: CATSRDEDTEAFF
cdr3_nt: TGTGCCACCAGCAGAGATGAGGACACTGAAGCTTTCTTT

clone_size: many
v_call: TRBV7-9
d_call: TRBD1
j_call: TRBJ2-1
cdr3_aa: CASTGQGVNEQFF
cdr3_nt: TGTGCCAGCACGGGACAGGGGGTCAATGAGCAGTTCTTC

clone_size: -
v_call: TRBV4-1
d_call: -
j_call: TRBJ1-1
cdr3_aa: CASSQDQIGNTEAFF
cdr3_nt: TGCGCCAGCAGCCAAGATCAAATTGGAAACACTGAAGCTTTCTTT

clone_size: few
v_call: TRBV27
d_call: -
j_call: TRBJ1-2
cdr3_aa: CASSFKTEYGYTF
cdr3_nt: TGTGCCAGCAGTTTTAAGACGGAGTATGGCTACACCTTC

clone_size: many
v_call: TRBV5-4
d_call: -
j_call: TRBJ2-5
cdr3_aa: CASSYKTGKTQYF
cdr3_nt: TGTGCCAGCAGCTACAAAACCGGCAAGACCCAGTACTTC

clone_size: many
v_call: TRBV10-3
d_call: -
j_call: TRBJ2-7
cdr3_aa: CAISRDGYEQYF
cdr3_nt: TGTGCCATCAGTCGGGACGGCTACGAGCAGTACTTC

clone_size: few
v_call: TRBV12-3/TRBV12-4
d_call: -
j_call: TRBJ2-1
cdr3_aa: CASSPRDGSYNEQFF
cdr3_nt: TGTGCCAGCAGTCCCCGGGACGGATCCTACAATGAGCAGTTCTTC

clone_size: medium-sized
v_call: TRBV11-2
d_call: -
j_call: TRBJ2-5
cdr3_aa: CASSLEGGEAETQYF
cdr3_nt: TGTGCCAGCAGCTTAGAAGGGGGGGAGGCGGAGACCCAGTACTTC

clone_size: few
v_call: TRBV7-9
d_call: -
j_call: TRBJ2-5
cdr3_aa: CASSYLSGEERYF
cdr3_nt: TGTGCCAGCAGCTACCTTTCGGGGGAAGAAAGGTACTTC

clone_size: medium-sized
v_call: TRBV20-1
d_call: -
j_call: TRBJ2-7
cdr3_aa: CSARGRSSSYEQYF
cdr3_nt: TGCAGTGCTAGGGGGAGGTCGAGCTCCTACGAGCAGTACTTC

clone_size: few
v_call: TRBV20-1
d_call: TRBD2
j_call: TRBJ2-5
cdr3_aa: CSARVAGNQETQYF
cdr3_nt: TGCAGTGCTAGAGTAGCGGGGAATCAAGAGACCCAGTACTTC

clone_size: -
v_call: TRBV12-3/TRBV12-4
d_call: -
j_call: TRBJ1-1
cdr3_aa: CASSLGGFATEAFF
cdr3_nt: TGTGCCAGCAGTTTAGGAGGGTTTGCCACTGAAGCTTTCTTT

clone_size: medium-sized
v_call: TRBV27
d_call: -
j_call: TRBJ2-7
cdr3_aa: CASSGLGGEQYF
cdr3_nt: TGTGCCAGCAGTGGACTAGGGGGGGAGCAGTACTTC

clone_size: few
v_call: TRBV5-1
d_call: -
j_call: TRBJ1-1
cdr3_aa: CASSLVPGMNTEAFF
cdr3_nt: TGCGCCAGCAGCTTGGTACCAGGGATGAACACTGAAGCTTTCTTT

clone_size: few
v_call: TRBV6-2/TRBV6-3
d_call: -
j_call: TRBJ2-1
cdr3_aa: CASTGLSKSYNEQFF
cdr3_nt: TGTGCCAGCACCGGCCTTTCCAAGTCCTACAATGAGCAGTTCTTC

clone_size: few
v_call: TRBV29-1
d_call: TRBD1
j_call: TRBJ1-4
cdr3_aa: CSVGSGQAEKLFF
cdr3_nt: TGCAGCGTAGGATCGGGACAGGCTGAAAAACTGTTTTTT

clone_size: medium-sized
v_call: TRBV12-3/TRBV12-4
d_call: TRBD1
j_call: TRBJ1-1
cdr3_aa: CASSQGQGEAFF
cdr3_nt: TGTGCCAGCAGCCAAGGACAGGGTGAAGCTTTCTTT

clone_size: few
v_call: TRBV9
d_call: -
j_call: TRBJ2-7
cdr3_aa: CASSSDGYEQYF
cdr3_nt: TGTGCCAGCAGCTCGGACGGCTACGAGCAGTACTTC

clone_size: few
v_call: TRBV29-1
d_call: -
j_call: TRBJ1-2
cdr3_aa: CSVLENNYGYTF
cdr3_nt: TGCAGCGTCCTGGAAAATAACTATGGCTACACCTTC

clone_size: -
v_call: TRBV5-1
d_call: TRBD1
j_call: TRBJ2-5
cdr3_aa: CASSRDRAETQYF
cdr3_nt: TGCGCCAGCAGCCGTGACAGGGCGGAGACCCAGTACTTC

clone_size: large
v_call: TRBV5-6
d_call: -
j_call: TRBJ2-1
cdr3_aa: CASSQEGSGAPYNEQFF
cdr3_nt: TGTGCCAGCAGTCAGGAGGGCTCCGGAGCGCCCTACAATGAGCAGTTCTTC

clone_size: -
v_call: TRBV2
d_call: -
j_call: TRBJ1-2
cdr3_aa: CASSEIGRLANYGYTF
cdr3_nt: TGTGCCAGCAGTGAGATCGGCCGGCTAGCTAACTATGGCTACACCTTC

clone_size: -
v_call: TRBV11-2
d_call: TRBD1
j_call: TRBJ2-7
cdr3_aa: CASSSQGAAYEQYF
cdr3_nt: TGTGCCAGCAGCTCCCAGGGGGCCGCCTACGAGCAGTACTTC

clone_size: medium-sized
v_call: TRBV18
d_call: TRBD1
j_call: TRBJ2-1
cdr3_aa: CASSQRQGIEQFF
cdr3_nt: TGTGCCAGCTCACAGAGACAGGGGATTGAGCAGTTCTTC

clone_size: many
v_call: TRBV11-2
d_call: -
j_call: TRBJ2-2
cdr3_aa: CASSLESGELFF
cdr3_nt: TGTGCCAGCAGCTTAGAGTCCGGGGAGCTGTTTTTT

clone_size: -
v_call: TRBV28
d_call: -
j_call: TRBJ2-7
cdr3_aa: CASSLSGPTYEQYF
cdr3_nt: TGTGCCAGCAGTTTATCAGGCCCAACCTACGAGCAGTACTTC

clone_size: medium-sized
v_call: TRBV5-1
d_call: -
j_call: TRBJ2-3
cdr3_aa: CASSFGAYSTDTQYF
cdr3_nt: TGCGCCAGCAGCTTCGGAGCGTACAGCACAGATACGCAGTATTTT

clone_size: -
v_call: TRBV19
d_call: -
j_call: TRBJ2-7
cdr3_aa: CASSIGQNYEQYF
cdr3_nt: TGTGCCAGTAGTATAGGACAGAACTACGAGCAGTACTTC

clone_size: -
v_call: TRBV29-1
d_call: -
j_call: TRBJ1-2
cdr3_aa: CSVDAGADYGYTF
cdr3_nt: TGCAGCGTTGACGCAGGGGCGGACTATGGCTACACCTTC

clone_size: -
v_call: TRBV5-6
d_call: -
j_call: TRBJ2-3
cdr3_aa: CASSYQGAHTQYF
cdr3_nt: TGTGCCAGCAGCTATCAGGGCGCGCATACGCAGTATTTT

clone_size: -
v_call: TRBV10-3
d_call: -
j_call: TRBJ1-5
cdr3_aa: CAISESTSQPQHF
cdr3_nt: TGTGCCATCAGTGAGTCGACAAGTCAGCCCCAGCATTTT

clone_size: medium-sized
v_call: TRBV6-2/TRBV6-3
d_call: TRBD1
j_call: TRBJ2-5
cdr3_aa: CASSYGGTSGQEETQYF
cdr3_nt: TGTGCCAGCAGTTACGGGGGCACGTCGGGACAGGAAGAGACCCAGTACTTC

clone_size: few
v_call: TRBV3-1
d_call: TRBD2
j_call: TRBJ2-2
cdr3_aa: CASKTSGVNTGELFF
cdr3_nt: TGTGCCAGCAAGACAAGCGGGGTGAACACCGGGGAGCTGTTTTTT

clone_size: medium-sized
v_call: TRBV5-6
d_call: TRBD1
j_call: TRBJ2-1
cdr3_aa: CASSSGQESYNEQFF
cdr3_nt: TGTGCCAGCAGCTCAGGACAGGAATCTTACAATGAGCAGTTCTTC

clone_size: -
v_call: TRBV7-9
d_call: -
j_call: TRBJ2-7
cdr3_aa: CASSSHHEQYF
cdr3_nt: TGTGCCAGCAGCTCCCATCACGAGCAGTACTTC

clone_size: medium-sized
v_call: TRBV30
d_call: TRBD1
j_call: TRBJ1-5
cdr3_aa: CAWSPKIGTGGQPQHF
cdr3_nt: TGTGCCTGGAGTCCTAAAATTGGGACAGGGGGACAGCCCCAGCATTTT

clone_size: medium-sized
v_call: TRBV9
d_call: TRBD1
j_call: TRBJ2-3
cdr3_aa: CASSGQGGDTDTQYF
cdr3_nt: TGTGCCAGCAGCGGACAGGGGGGAGACACAGATACGCAGTATTTT

clone_size: -
v_call: TRBV2
d_call: TRBD1
j_call: TRBJ1-2
cdr3_aa: CASRGTANYGYTF
cdr3_nt: TGTGCCAGCAGGGGGACAGCGAACTATGGCTACACCTTC